The subject of this entry is one T cell receptor beta chain. The antigen is not known. Some clones are missing from TCRdb's copy, which holds only in-frame ones; the method was immunoSEQ multiplex PCR. The table shows 2,100,000 or so clones, with nearly 97% occurring only once. From CD4+ cells came CD45RA+ naive and CD45RA-negative memory subsets. The CDR3 consists of 15 residues. CDR1 MNHNY and CDR2 SVGAGI come from the germline V gene (reference sequence). V was cut by 5 bases and J by 0 bases, with 12 bases left in between. This sample is drawn from a study of shared clonotypes between healthy human individuals. As for the study in general: The donor pool was made up of a couple of women and three men aged 18 to 49.

Findings and limits, study-wide: Naive subsets typically showed greater estimated richness than memory subsets. Several donors held about 5% of naive CD4 clonotypes in common.

The sequencing input was naive CD4+ T cells sorted from blood. Subset here: CD45RA+ positively selected. This receptor was obtained from a man aged 18 to 29 in good health. The J gene is TRBJ2-3, the V gene TRBV6-6; no firm D call. The CDR3 nucleotides are TGTGCCAGCAGTAACCGCCCAGCAAGCACAGATACGCAGTATTTT. Translating gives CASSNRPASTDTQYF.